This passage covers 32 T cell receptor beta chains from one sample sequenced in a study of T cell repertoires in cytomegalovirus infection. Antigens of these TCRs are unknown. TCRdb itself ran the reads through MiXCR, one entry per CDR3 protein. The sample contains about 350,000 distinct CDR3 sequences, about 35% of which appear only once. The sample consisted of cultured PBMCs, taken from culture after CMV antigen stimulation. The origin of the receptors is a human donor in good health (CMV status not recorded). Some clones in this sample may be carry-over from other donors' samples.

The chain combines TRBV7-6 with TRBJ2-3, with D possibly matching TRBD1 (6 bases). V lost 5 bases and J lost 0, with 9 bases in between. The germline V gene encodes CDR1 SGHVS and CDR2 FNYEAQ. CDR3 length: 14 amino acids. The CDR3 DNA sequence: TGTGCCAGCAGCCGACAGGCCAGCACAGATACGCAGTATTTT. Amino acid sequence: CASSRQASTDTQYF.

This clonotype was seen more than once but under ten times. This sequence joins TRBV12-3 or TRBV12-4 and TRBJ2-5, with D unclear. The ends were cut back, 6 bases at V and 4 bases at J, with 12 bases in the middle. The CDR3 spans 13 residues. The CDR3 DNA reads TGTGCCAGCAGGGCCCAGGAGTTAGAGACCCAGTACTTC. Protein sequence: CASRAQELETQYF.

This clonotype was found once. V gene TRBV11-2 combines with J gene TRBJ2-4, with D possibly being TRBD1 or TRBD2 (5 bases each). CDR1 is SGHAT, CDR2 FQNNGV, per germline. The V end was cut by 6 bases, the J end by 7 bases, with 16 bases between. The CDR3 spans 14 residues. CDR3 residues: CASSPLAWGNIQYF. CDR3 DNA sequence: TGTGCCAGCAGTCCTCTGGCGTGGGGGAACATTCAGTACTTC.

The V and J genes are TRBV2 and TRBJ2-7, with 7 bases lining up with TRBD2. From germline, CDR1 is SNHLY and CDR2 FYNNEI. The J segment lost 0 bases and the V segment lost 8 bases, leaving 4 bases of the junction unmatched. The CDR3 sequence is 13 residues long. The CDR3 nucleotides are TGTGCCAGCGGGGTAGCGGGCTCCTACGAGCAGTACTTC. Translation: CASGVAGSYEQYF.

The V and J genes are TRBV7-2 and TRBJ1-2; TRBD1 matches 8 bases. This CDR3 has 14 amino acids. J was trimmed by 2 bases and V by 5 bases; bases with no gene match: 4. Germline CDR1 is SGHTA and CDR2 is FQGNSA. The CDR3 spells CASSMDRENYGYTF. The CDR3 nucleotides are TGTGCCAGCAGCATGGACAGGGAGAACTATGGCTACACCTTC.

CDR3 protein: CASSIDFRTDYGYTF. CDR3 DNA: TGTGCCAGTAGTATAGATTTCAGGACAGATTATGGCTACACCTTC. The chain couples TRBV19 to TRBJ1-2; D perhaps matches TRBD1 (6 bases). CDR3 size: 15 residues. V was pared by 0 bases and J by 5 bases, with 13 bases between. CDR1 is LNHDA and CDR2 is SQIVND in the germline V gene (reference sequence). The full variable domain, its missing parts supplied by reference TRBV19 and TRBJ1-2, is DGGITQSPKYLFRKEGQNVTLSCEQNLNHDAMYWYRQDPGQGLRLIYYSQIVNDFQKGDIAEGYSVSREKKESFPLTVTSAQKNPTAFYLCASSIDFRTDYGYTFGSGTRLTVV.

This clonotype came up a few times. The chain joins TRBV29-1 to TRBJ1-5, with no clear D. The CDR3 length is 13 residues. Germline V CDR1 and CDR2: SQVTM, ANQGSEA. V lost 4 bases and J lost 0, with 7 bases in between. CDR3 bases: TGCAGCGTTGGTGACGTTAGCAATCAGCCCCAGCATTTT. Amino acids: CSVGDVSNQPQHF.

The CDR3 region is CASWERRSTDTQYF. The CDR3 DNA is TGTGCCAGCTGGGAGAGGAGGAGCACAGATACGCAGTATTTT. This chain uses TRBV28 with TRBJ2-3; TRBD2 might be the D (5 bases). Trimming took off 8 bases at V and 0 bases at J, with 12 bases between the two ends. The germline V gene encodes CDR1 MDHEN and CDR2 SYDVKM. The CDR3 has 14 residues.

The rearrangement links TRBV4-1 to TRBJ2-1; maybe TRBD2 (6 bases). Germline V CDR1 and CDR2: MGHRA, YSYEKL. Trimming stripped 5 bases from V and 8 bases from J, with 10 bases between. CDR3 length: 12 residues. CDR3 protein: CASSTGTYEQFF. Here the CDR3 DNA reads TGCGCCAGCAGCACCGGGACTTATGAGCAGTTCTTC.

The genes are TRBV2 and TRBJ2-3; D might be TRBD1 (5 bases). Germline V gene data show CDR1 as SNHLY and CDR2 as FYNNEI. Trimming cost V 3 bases and J 3 bases, with 10 bases left between them. There are 14 residues in the CDR3. CDR3 sequence reads: CASSDGRVTDTQYF. CDR3 bases: TGTGCCAGCAGTGACGGCAGGGTGACAGATACGCAGTATTTT.

This clonotype was detected only a few times. This chain links TRBV20-1 with TRBJ2-7; 8 bases agree with TRBD2. The J segment lost 1 base and the V segment lost 5 bases, leaving 7 bases of the junction unmatched. Germline lookup yields CDR1 DFQATT and CDR2 SNEGSKA (reference sequence). CDR3 length equals 14 residues. The CDR3 region is CSAVKAGESYEQYF. The CDR3 coding sequence is TGCAGTGCTGTCAAAGCGGGAGAATCCTACGAGCAGTACTTC.

The rearrangement joins TRBV7-2 to TRBJ2-7; D is unclear. The CDR3 spans 14 residues. The V end was cut by 2 bases, the J end by 2 bases, with 10 bases between. The germline gives CDR1 SGHTA, CDR2 FQGNSA. The CDR3 sequence: CASSLLAGAYEQYV. The CDR3 DNA sequence: TGTGCCAGCAGCTTATTAGCAGGAGCCTACGAGCAGTACGTC.

This clonotype showed up just a few times. The V and J genes are TRBV11-2 and TRBJ2-3, with 9 bases fitting TRBD1. Germline trimming cut 4 bases from V and 1 base from J; bases unmatched to any gene: 6. CDR1 SGHAT and CDR2 FQNNGV come from the germline V gene. The CDR3 extends over 16 amino acids. CDR3 sequence: CASSWGQGEGTDTQYF. The CDR3 bases are TGTGCCAGCAGCTGGGGACAGGGAGAGGGCACAGATACGCAGTATTTT.

This clonotype has a handful of counts. The chain uses TRBV4-1 and TRBJ2-7, with 10 bases aligning to TRBD2. This CDR3 spans 16 amino acids. CDR1 is MGHRA, CDR2 YSYEKL, per germline. After removal of 3 bases from V and 5 bases from J, the junction contained 10 bases not matched to a gene. CDR3 region: CASSHPTSGIFNEQYF. CDR3 sequence (DNA): TGCGCCAGCAGCCACCCCACTAGCGGGATTTTCAACGAGCAGTACTTC.

The sample holds many counts of this clonotype. The V call is TRBV7-2, the J call TRBJ2-7, with 10 bases lining up with TRBD2. With 4 bases clipped from V and 7 bases from J, the junction kept 7 bases outside the gene matches. CDR3 length equals 14 residues. Germline V gives CDR1 SGHTA, CDR2 FQGNSA. The DNA for the CDR3 is TGTGCCAGCAGCTCCCTAGCGGGAGTCGGGGAGCAGTACTTC. Protein sequence: CASSSLAGVGEQYF. The entire variable domain, with the rest obtained from reference TRBV7-2 and TRBJ2-7, is as follows: GAGVSQSPSNKVTEKGKDVELRCDPISGHTALYWYRQSLGQGLEFLIYFQGNSAPDKSGLPSDRFSAERTGGSVSTLTIQRTQQEDSAVYLCASSSLAGVGEQYFGPGTRLTVT.

The gene calls are TRBV5-5 and TRBJ2-7; D assignment may be TRBD1 or TRBD2 (6 bases each). CDR3 size: 15 residues. Trimming stripped 4 bases from V and 4 bases from J, with 18 bases between. Germline CDR1 is SGHKS and CDR2 is YYEKEE (reference sequence). The CDR3 sequence is CASSRGPTTTYEQYV. Here the CDR3 DNA reads TGTGCCAGCAGCCGGGGGCCCACAACGACATACGAGCAGTACGTC.

This clonotype was recorded only once. The chain is built from TRBV3-1 and TRBJ2-1; 9 positions agree with TRBD2. V shed 0 bases and J 5 bases; nucleotides not matched to a gene: 8. The CDR3 is made up of 17 amino acids. Germline V CDR1 and CDR2: LGHDT, YNNKEL (reference sequence). CDR3 loop: CASSQDLLAGVHNEQFF. The CDR3 nucleotides are TGTGCCAGCAGCCAAGATCTGTTAGCGGGAGTCCACAATGAGCAGTTCTTC.

This clonotype was observed a handful of times. This chain connects TRBV4-1 to TRBJ1-2, with D unclear. The germline V gene has CDR1 MGHRA and CDR2 YSYEKL. The ends were cut back, 0 bases at V and 8 bases at J, with 10 bases in the middle. The CDR3 contains 13 residues. The CDR3 reads CASSQEIMGGYTF. CDR3 nucleotides: TGCGCCAGCAGCCAAGAGATCATGGGGGGCTACACCTTC.

This clonotype appeared a few times. This chain uses TRBV27 with TRBJ1-6; D might be TRBD1 (5 bases). The germline CDR1 and CDR2 sequences are MNHEY and SMNVEV (reference sequence). Deletions cut 3 bases from V and 10 bases from J, with 10 bases between. The CDR3 is made up of 13 amino acids. The CDR3 reads CASSLKRDSPLHF. CDR3 nucleotides: TGTGCCAGCAGTTTGAAGAGGGACTCACCCCTCCACTTT.

The chain carries TRBV19 and TRBJ2-3; 9 bases agree with TRBD2. The CDR3 extends over 15 amino acids. Trimming removed 4 bases from V and 2 bases from J; junction bases left unmatched: 4. Germline CDR1 and CDR2: LNHDA and SQIVND (reference sequence). The CDR3 DNA reads as TGTGCCAGTAGTACAATAGCGGGAGTCACAGATACGCAGTATTTT. It encodes CASSTIAGVTDTQYF.

The J gene is TRBJ2-5, the V gene TRBV12-3 or TRBV12-4; D not resolved. The CDR3 sequence is 12 residues long. V lost 5 bases to trimming and J lost 2 bases, with 6 bases between them. In DNA, the CDR3 is TGTGCCAGCAGTGTCCAGCAAGAGACCCAGTACTTC. Its protein is CASSVQQETQYF.

This CDR3 reads CATSDSWTSTPYEQYF. In DNA form, the CDR3 reads TGTGCCACCAGTGATTCCTGGACATCTACCCCCTACGAGCAGTACTTC. The genes are TRBV24-1 and TRBJ2-7; maybe TRBD1 (5 bases). Germline V gene lookup returns CDR1 KGHDR and CDR2 SFDVKD. This CDR3 comprises 16 residues. V dropped 2 bases and J dropped 2 bases, with 15 bases sitting between them.

This chain connects TRBV7-9 to TRBJ1-2, with D possibly matching TRBD1 (6 bases). Germline V gives CDR1 SEHNR, CDR2 FQNEAQ (reference sequence). This CDR3 comprises 15 residues. Trimming took off 6 bases at V and 3 bases at J, with 17 bases between the two ends. CDR3 bases: TGTGCCAGCAGTTGGTCAGGGGATGTCGACTATGGCTACACCTTC. Amino acid sequence: CASSWSGDVDYGYTF.

This chain connects TRBV29-1 to TRBJ1-1; D is undetermined. Trimming cost V 6 bases and J 1 base, with 3 bases left between them. This CDR3 is 10 amino acids long. The germline V gene encodes CDR1 SQVTM and CDR2 ANQGSEA. The CDR3 protein is CSVANTEAFF. CDR3 sequence (DNA): TGCAGCGTAGCGAACACTGAAGCTTTCTTT. The full variable domain, completed using reference TRBV29-1 and TRBJ1-1, is SAVISQKPSRDICQRGTSLTIQCQVDSQVTMMFWYRQQPGQSLTLIATANQGSEATYESGFVIDKFPISRPNLTFSTLTVSNMSPEDSSIYLCSVANTEAFFGQGTRLTVV.

The chain links TRBV28 to TRBJ2-5; D may be TRBD2 (5 bases). The CDR3 has 14 amino acids. CDR1 is MDHEN, CDR2 SYDVKM, per germline. V shed 6 bases and J shed 5 bases, with 16 bases lying between them. CDR3: CASSPPHWRETQYF. The CDR3 region has the DNA TGTGCCAGCAGCCCACCCCATTGGAGGGAGACCCAGTACTTC. Filled out from reference TRBV28 and TRBJ2-5, the complete variable domain reads DVKVTQSSRYLVKRTGEKVFLECVQDMDHENMFWYRQDPGLGLRLIYFSYDVKMKEKGDIPEGYSVSREKKERFSLILESASTNQTSMYLCASSPPHWRETQYFGPGTRLLVL.

This clonotype was seen more than once but under ten times. J is TRBJ2-3 and V is TRBV7-3; the D gene is possibly TRBD1 (7 bases). Trimming cost V 5 bases and J 3 bases, with 12 bases left between them. The germline CDR1 and CDR2 sequences are SGHTA and FQGTGA. The CDR3 has 14 residues. The chain's CDR3 is CASSAGGQTDTQYF. CDR3 nucleotide sequence: TGTGCCAGCAGCGCAGGGGGGCAAACAGATACGCAGTATTTT.

The chain recombines TRBV12-5 with TRBJ2-2, with a possible D match to TRBD2 (6 bases). Germline CDR1 reads LGHNT; CDR2 reads FRNRAP. With 1 base removed from V and 7 bases from J, the gap between germline ends came to 10 bases. This CDR3 contains 14 residues. The CDR3 sequence: CASGLGREIGELFF. In DNA, the CDR3 is TGTGCTAGTGGTTTGGGCCGGGAGATCGGGGAGCTGTTTTTT.

This chain joins TRBV27 and TRBJ2-5; D is undetermined. Germline loops: CDR1 MNHEY, CDR2 SMNVEV (reference sequence). The ends were cut back, 4 bases at V and 3 bases at J, with 12 bases in the middle. This CDR3 region has 14 residues. In nucleotides, the CDR3 is TGTGCCAGCAGTTCACACAAACCCGAAGAGACCCAGTACTTC. The encoded protein is CASSSHKPEETQYF.

This chain uses TRBV28 with TRBJ2-2; TRBD1 matches 9 bases. Germline CDR1 MDHEN, CDR2 SYDVKM. This CDR3 contains 16 residues. The V and J ends lost 6 bases and 2 bases, in that order; junction bases with no gene match: 7. CDR3 sequence reads: CASREPGQGNTGELFF. CDR3 nucleotides: TGTGCCAGCAGGGAACCGGGACAGGGTAACACCGGGGAGCTGTTTTTT.

This clonotype was detected ten times or more. The chain links TRBV6-2 or TRBV6-3 to TRBJ2-1; TRBD2 is a possible D gene (6 bases). CDR1 and CDR2 (germline): MNHEY, SVGEGT. This CDR3 has 13 residues. V lost 5 bases, J lost 8 bases, and 13 bases lay in between. CDR3 protein: CASSIREFYEQFF. The DNA for the CDR3 is TGTGCCAGCAGTATCCGGGAGTTTTATGAGCAGTTCTTC.

This clonotype was detected a few times. The chain employs TRBV20-1 and TRBJ1-4, with a tentative D call TRBD1 (6 bases). This CDR3 contains 15 residues. CDR1 is DFQATT and CDR2 is SNEGSKA in the germline V gene (reference sequence). V was trimmed by 1 base and J by 8 bases, leaving 17 bases between them. This chain's CDR3 is CSARVSSGAQEKLFF. The DNA for the CDR3 is TGCAGTGCTAGAGTGTCGTCGGGGGCGCAAGAAAAACTGTTTTTT.

The CDR3 loop is CSALTSGRSTDTQYF. CDR3 nucleotide sequence: TGCAGTGCACTCACTAGCGGGAGGTCGACAGATACGCAGTATTTT. The chain couples TRBV20-1 to TRBJ2-3, with 12 bases identical to TRBD2. V lost 6 bases and J lost 3; bases outside the gene matches: 7. Germline CDR1 and CDR2: DFQATT and SNEGSKA (reference sequence). There are 15 residues in the CDR3.